This paragraph covers one T cell receptor beta chain sequence. This CDR3 spans 13 amino acids. Germline CDR1 is MNHEY and CDR2 is SVGAGI. V trimming: 9 bases; J trimming: 6 bases; junction bases outside the gene matches: 8. The table came from immunoSEQ multiplex PCR; TCRdb's copy has only in-frame clones and leaves some out. The data show about 470,000 clones, about 85% seen once. The data stem from a study of blood T cell repertoires in COVID-19. Sequenced material: PBMCs or T cells enriched from blood (not recorded which). The genes are TRBV6-5 and TRBJ1-5; 7 nucleotides match TRBD1. This TCR was recovered from a woman aged 18-29 years who had recovered from COVID-19. The CDR3 DNA sequence: TGTGCCAGTTCCGAGGGGGCTCGTCAGCCCCAGCATTTT. Its protein product is CASSEGARQPQHF.